The TCR beta chain described here comes from a study of blood T cell repertoires in COVID-19. About the study: The study drew acute and convalescent COVID-19 samples from the United States, Italy and Spain. PBMCs, B-cell-depleted T cells, or T cells provided the cDNA or gDNA that made up the material.

CDR1 is KGHSH and CDR2 is LQKENI in the germline V gene. This CDR3 comprises 14 residues. The ends were cut back, 3 bases at V and 1 base at J, with 8 bases in the middle. Seattle-derived patients entered the study during active infection and were followed longitudinally. In the original analysis: Reference gene primer amplification yielded estimated nucleated cell counts. The repertoire was sequenced with immunoSEQ multiplex PCR; TCRdb's copy has only in-frame clones and lacks some. That table supplies the V and J calls and clone size; D and trimming were determined from the DNA. Among 390,000 or so clones listed, more than 70% were seen once.

The rearrangement links TRBV18 to TRBJ2-3, with D unclear. The specimen was peripheral blood. This TCR was sampled from a woman aged 25 to 45 with COVID-19, enrolled during active disease. The CDR3 nucleotides are TGTGCCAGCTCACCTTCTCGGGGCACAGATACGCAGTATTTT. Translated, it gives CASSPSRGTDTQYF.